This section outlines one T cell receptor beta chain sequence together with its context. Its antigen remains unidentified. Losses at the gene ends were 0 bases for V and 2 bases for J; bases not matched to a gene: 18. The CDR3 sequence is 21 residues long. Germline CDR1 LGHNA, CDR2 YSLEER. The sample originates from a study of OX40 agonist ivuxolimab in advanced cancers. General study points: Among the lowest peripheral clonal expansion occurred in 0.1-3.0 mg/kg partial responders.

The table came from immunoSEQ multiplex PCR; TCRdb's copy has only in-frame clones and leaves some out. The data hold 60,000 to 100,000 clones, with 84% observed a single time. The specimen comprised CD4+ or CD8+ T cells sorted from blood, sampled in a trial of the OX40 agonist ivuxolimab. This TCR came from an adult with an advanced solid tumor such as melanoma, head and neck, liver or kidney cancer. The chain combines TRBV4-3 with TRBJ1-5; 8 bases align to TRBD1. The DNA of the CDR3 is TGCGCCAGCAGCCAAGATATTGGTGGCAGGGGGCGCGTTAAGGGCAATCAGCCCCAGCATTTT. Translation: CASSQDIGGRGRVKGNQPQHF.